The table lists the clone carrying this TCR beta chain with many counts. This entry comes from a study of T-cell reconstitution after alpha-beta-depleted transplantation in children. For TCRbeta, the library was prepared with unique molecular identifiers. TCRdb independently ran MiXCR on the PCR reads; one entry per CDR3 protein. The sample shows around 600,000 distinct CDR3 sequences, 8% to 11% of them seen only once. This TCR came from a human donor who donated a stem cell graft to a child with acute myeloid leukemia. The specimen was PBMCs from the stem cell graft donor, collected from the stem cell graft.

The CDR3 protein is CSVNFGDRYYEQYF. CDR3 in DNA: TGCAGCGTCAATTTTGGGGACAGATACTACGAGCAGTACTTC. The V and J genes are TRBV29-1 and TRBJ2-7, with TRBD1 matching 7 bases. Germline loops: CDR1 SQVTM, CDR2 ANQGSEA. This CDR3 region has 14 residues. The V segment lost 6 bases and the J segment 3 bases; nucleotides outside the gene matches: 11.